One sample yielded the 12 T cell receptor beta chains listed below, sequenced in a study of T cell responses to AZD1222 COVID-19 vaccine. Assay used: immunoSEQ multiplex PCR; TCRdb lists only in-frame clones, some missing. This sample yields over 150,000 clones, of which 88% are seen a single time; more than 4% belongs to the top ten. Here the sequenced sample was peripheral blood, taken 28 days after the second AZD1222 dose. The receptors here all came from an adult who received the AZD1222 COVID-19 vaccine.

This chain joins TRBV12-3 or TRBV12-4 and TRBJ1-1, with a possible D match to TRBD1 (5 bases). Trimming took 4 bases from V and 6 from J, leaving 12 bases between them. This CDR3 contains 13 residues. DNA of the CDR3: TGTGCCAGCAGTTGGCGAGGGGCAGCTGAAGCTTTCTTT. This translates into CASSWRGAAEAFF.

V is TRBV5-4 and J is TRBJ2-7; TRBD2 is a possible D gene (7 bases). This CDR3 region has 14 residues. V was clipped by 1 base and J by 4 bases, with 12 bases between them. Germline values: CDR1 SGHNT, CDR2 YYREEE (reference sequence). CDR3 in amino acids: CASSLRGGSYEQYF. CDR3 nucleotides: TGTGCCAGCAGCTTGAGGGGGGGCTCGTACGAGCAGTACTTC. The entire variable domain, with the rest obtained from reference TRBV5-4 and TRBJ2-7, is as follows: ETGVTQSPTHLIKTRGQQVTLRCSSQSGHNTVSWYQQALGQGPQFIFQYYREEENGRGNFPPRFSGLQFPNYSSELNVNALELDDSALYLCASSLRGGSYEQYFGPGTRLTVT.

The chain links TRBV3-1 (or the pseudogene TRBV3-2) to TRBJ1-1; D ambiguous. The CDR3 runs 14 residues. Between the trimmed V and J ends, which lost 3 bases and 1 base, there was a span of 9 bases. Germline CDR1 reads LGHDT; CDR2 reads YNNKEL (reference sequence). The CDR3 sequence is CASSQDGPNTEAFF. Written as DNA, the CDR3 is TGTGCCAGCAGCCAGGACGGCCCGAACACTGAAGCTTTCTTT.

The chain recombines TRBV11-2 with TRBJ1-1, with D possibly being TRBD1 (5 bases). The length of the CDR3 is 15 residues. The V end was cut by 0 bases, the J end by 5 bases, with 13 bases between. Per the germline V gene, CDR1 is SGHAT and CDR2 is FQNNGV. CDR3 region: CASSLDQGPTTEAFF. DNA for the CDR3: TGTGCCAGCAGCTTAGATCAGGGACCTACAACTGAAGCTTTCTTT. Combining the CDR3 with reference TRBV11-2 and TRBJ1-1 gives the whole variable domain EAGVAQSPRYKIIEKRQSVAFWCNPISGHATLYWYQQILGQGPKLLIQFQNNGVVDDSQLPKDRFSAERLKGVDSTLKIQPAKLEDSAVYLCASSLDQGPTTEAFFGQGTRLTVV.

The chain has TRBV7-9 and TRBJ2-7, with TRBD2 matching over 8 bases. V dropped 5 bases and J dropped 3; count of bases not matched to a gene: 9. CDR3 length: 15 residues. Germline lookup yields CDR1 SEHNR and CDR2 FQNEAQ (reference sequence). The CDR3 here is CASSQRGGRFYEQYF. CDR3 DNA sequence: TGTGCCAGCAGCCAACGGGGGGGGCGCTTCTACGAGCAGTACTTC. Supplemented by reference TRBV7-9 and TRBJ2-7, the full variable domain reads DTGVSQNPRHKITKRGQNVTFRCDPISEHNRLYWYRQTLGQGPEFLTYFQNEAQLEKSRLLSDRFSAERPKGSFSTLEIQRTEQGDSAMYLCASSQRGGRFYEQYFGPGTRLTVT.

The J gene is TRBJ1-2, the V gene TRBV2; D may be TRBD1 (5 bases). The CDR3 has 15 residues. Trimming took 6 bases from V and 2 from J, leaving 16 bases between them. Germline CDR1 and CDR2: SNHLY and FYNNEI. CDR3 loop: CASRVGRNTNYGYTF. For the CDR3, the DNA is TGTGCCAGCAGAGTGGGACGGAACACGAACTATGGCTACACCTTC.

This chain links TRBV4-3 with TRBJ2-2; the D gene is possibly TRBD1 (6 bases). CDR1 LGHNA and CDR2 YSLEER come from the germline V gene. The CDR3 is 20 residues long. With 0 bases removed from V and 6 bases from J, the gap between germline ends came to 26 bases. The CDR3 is CASSQEGGQSLDLAPGELFF. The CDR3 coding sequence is TGCGCCAGCAGCCAAGAAGGAGGACAGTCCTTAGACCTGGCACCCGGGGAGCTGTTTTTT.

The DNA for the CDR3 is TGTGCCAGCAGTGAAGCGGCAGGGAACTATGGCTACACCTTC. Its translation is CASSEAAGNYGYTF. This chain links TRBV6-1 with TRBJ1-2, with D possibly TRBD1 on 5 matching bases. This CDR3 comprises 14 residues. V was cut by 0 bases and J by 2 bases, with 7 bases left in between. Germline V CDR1 and CDR2: MNHNS, SASEGT.

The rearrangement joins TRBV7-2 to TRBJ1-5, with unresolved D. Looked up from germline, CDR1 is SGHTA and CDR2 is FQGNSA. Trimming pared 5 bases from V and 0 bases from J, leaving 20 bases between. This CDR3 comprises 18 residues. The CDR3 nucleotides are TGTGCCAGCAGCCCGACGGGAAGAATTATATATAGCAATCAGCCCCAGCATTTT. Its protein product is CASSPTGRIIYSNQPQHF.

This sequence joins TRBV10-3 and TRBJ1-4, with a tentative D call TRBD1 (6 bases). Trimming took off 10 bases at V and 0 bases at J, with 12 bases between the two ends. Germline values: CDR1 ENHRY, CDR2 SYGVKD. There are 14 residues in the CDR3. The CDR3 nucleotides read TGTGCCAGCTCGACAGGTTCAACTAATGAAAAACTGTTTTTT. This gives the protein CASSTGSTNEKLFF.

DNA for the CDR3: TGTGCCAGCAGCTCTAACGGGATCACCGGGGAGCTGTTTTTT. It yields the protein CASSSNGITGELFF. The gene calls are TRBV7-6 and TRBJ2-2, with D possibly TRBD2 on 5 matching bases. The CDR3 has 14 residues. Germline assignment: CDR1 SGHVS and CDR2 FNYEAQ. The ends were cut back, 4 bases at V and 4 bases at J, with 10 bases in the middle.

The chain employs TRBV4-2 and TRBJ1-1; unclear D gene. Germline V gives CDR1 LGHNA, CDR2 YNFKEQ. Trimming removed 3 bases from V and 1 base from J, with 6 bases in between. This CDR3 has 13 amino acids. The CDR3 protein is CASSQGKNTEAFF. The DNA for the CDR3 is TGTGCCAGCAGCCAGGGGAAGAACACTGAAGCTTTCTTT.